These T cell receptor beta chains were read from a single sample in a study of vaccination effects on CD4 cells after COVID-19. Only in-frame clones appear in the TCRdb table, and some are missing; sequencing was by immunoSEQ multiplex PCR. This table has 50,000 to 65,000 clones, roughly 80% appearing once. These receptors' antigens are unknown. Sequenced here: CD4+ T cells from PBMCs cultured with HCoV-229E spike peptides, sampled before COVID-19 vaccination. These receptors were obtained from a human donor who received a COVID-19 vaccine. CDR3s leave out the opening cysteine and the closing phenylalanine or tryptophan. A clone size is listed for some rows: how often the clone was seen (once, few, many), or a class if it is expanded.

J: TRBJ1-1; V: TRBV19; size: few; CDR3: ASSIDLGRNTEAF
J: TRBJ2-2; V: TRBV12-5; size: -; CDR3: ASGLPSALGLGELF
J: TRBJ1-2; V: TRBV28; size: -; CDR3: ASKDGRNYGYT
J: TRBJ1-2; V: TRBV28; size: -; CDR3: ASSLWQYGYT
J: TRBJ2-5; V: TRBV7-3; size: -; CDR3: ASSPQGTQETQY
J: TRBJ1-5; V: TRBV9; size: -; CDR3: ASSEDSYQPQH
J: TRBJ1-2; V: TRBV9; size: -; CDR3: ASSVDTGPYGYT
J: TRBJ1-4; V: TRBV19; size: few; CDR3: ASSIDRGTSTNEKLF
J: TRBJ2-2; V: TRBV18; size: -; CDR3: ASSPWDTSKELF
J: TRBJ2-5; V: TRBV6-4; size: -; CDR3: ASQRTGTTQETQY
J: TRBJ2-2; V: TRBV5-1; size: -; CDR3: ASSLVLGTGTGELF
J: TRBJ1-5; V: TRBV4-1; size: few; CDR3: ASSQGADRSGQPQH
J: TRBJ1-6; V: TRBV6-5; size: -; CDR3: ASSSTQGGFNSPLH
J: TRBJ1-2; V: TRBV7-2; size: -; CDR3: ASSSMDTLGGYT
J: TRBJ1-1; V: TRBV27; size: -; CDR3: ASSPPGDRGTEAF
J: TRBJ2-5; V: TRBV28; size: once; CDR3: ASSLAGGKETQY
J: TRBJ1-5; V: TRBV4-1; size: -; CDR3: ASPPYYQPQH
J: TRBJ1-6; V: TRBV5-6; size: few; CDR3: ASSLGLAYSPLH
J: TRBJ1-1; V: TRBV2; size: -; CDR3: ASSDRENTEAF
J: TRBJ1-2; V: TRBV5-1; size: -; CDR3: ASSLGAFGYGYT
J: TRBJ2-6; V: TRBV5-4; size: -; CDR3: ASRRAQPGANVLT
J: TRBJ1-1; V: TRBV18; size: -; CDR3: ASSPTGGGRANTEAF
J: TRBJ2-3; V: TRBV7-2; size: -; CDR3: ASSLSLSSTDTQY
J: TRBJ2-1; V: TRBV5-1; size: -; CDR3: ASSLDTGVNEQF